The clone carrying this T cell receptor (beta chain) was seen many times. By two-round multiplex PCR, the TCR beta CDR3 was amplified from genomic DNA. First-round PCR employed TRBV- and TRBJ-specific primers for each gene. Each CDR3 protein is one row after TCRdb ran MiXCR on the multiplex PCR reads. The sample has 30,000 to 40,000 distinct CDR3 sequences, around 24% seen once. The sample is drawn from a study of prognosis after radiotherapy for stage I lung cancer. The receptor comes from a donor older than 45 with non-small cell lung cancer. The sample in question was PBMCs, obtained before or after stereotactic body radiation therapy (not recorded which).

The CDR3 DNA reads as TGTGCCAGCAAATACGGGACAGCCCTTCGGGAGCCCCAGCATTTT. Its translation is CASKYGTALREPQHF. The rearrangement uses TRBV12-3 or TRBV12-4 and TRBJ1-5; 7 bases align to TRBD1. CDR3 length: 15 residues. V was clipped by 7 bases and J by 8 bases; unmatched bases: 14.